Sequencing of this T cell receptor beta chain was carried out in a study of blood T cells in healthy people across ages. It was with a sample-barcoded 5' primer and a J-beta primer mix that a second PCR of roughly 7 to 12 cycles was run. Every sample produced at least 2.5 million CDR3-containing paired-end reads. TCRdb itself ran the 5' RACE reads through MiXCR, one entry per CDR3 protein. The data contain 650,000 to 1,000,000 distinct CDR3 sequences, about 36% of them seen just once; the ten biggest clones take up around 13%. CDR3 length equals 17 residues. V lost 6 bases to trimming and J lost 10 bases, with 28 bases between them. Germline lookup yields CDR1 MNHEY and CDR2 SVGEGT.

The chain combines TRBV6-2 or TRBV6-3 with TRBJ2-1; possibly TRBD2 for D (6 bases). This receptor was identified in a man younger than 30 in good health. The sequenced sample was blood. In DNA form, the CDR3 reads TGTGCCAGCAGCACCTATCCGGGACGAGCGGGTGTGGGGGAGCAGTTCTTC. It is translated as CASSTYPGRAGVGEQFF.